What follows is one T cell receptor beta chain and its context. Its recognized antigen is unknown. There are no base qualities to consult, and no much larger clone falls within one base. TCRbeta CDR3 regions were amplified from genomic DNA by means of the immunoSEQ Assay, a bias-controlled multiplex PCR. The study's own analysis went as follows. Within the assay, amplification of reference gene primers was used to estimate how many nucleated cells each sample contained. Sequence reads were collapsed and filtered to measure the absolute abundance of every unique TCRbeta CDR3 rearrangement. For each sample, productive Simpson clonality was calculated as the square root of Simpson's diversity index across productive rearrangements. TCRdb retrieved this table from immuneACCESS and kept in-frame rearrangements only. Not all clones are present; in checked studies, unresolved V genes account for under half, and no reason is known for the remainder. V, J and clone size are taken as reported in that table, and D and trimming were inferred from the DNA itself. This sample gives about 220,000 clones in total; about 91% of them show up just once. The ten top clones hold roughly 14% of the sample.

The entry originates in a study of blood T cell repertoires in COVID-19 (dated by TCRdb to 2018 to 2021). In terms of the full investigation: Collaborator samples came from the United States, Italy and Spain and covered acute and convalescent phases of COVID-19. The prospective study material was composed of cDNA or gDNA derived from T cells, B-cell-depleted T cells, or PBMCs. The dataset comprised deeply sampled blood TCRbeta repertoires from subjects exposed to, actively infected with, or recovered from COVID-19. The repertoires were made available in a free public database intended to serve as a resource for research on the immune response to SARS-CoV-2. The samples were drawn from two sources: the first 160 participants of the ongoing ImmuneRACE study, and some 1,300 subjects contributed by 6 global collaborators. The sample metadata nearly always contained a de-identified subject ID, COVID-19 status, age in years and sex. Where HLA class I and class II types were available, the types were taken from metadata supplied by the sample provider, not from assay-based typing.

Study-level results and caveats: How much clinical and demographic metadata was included differed by source and by participant, and the metadata was provided uncurated.

Enrolling through a virtual design, the prospective study's participants ranged in age from roughly 18 to 95 years and lived across around 25 United States geographic areas. In the prospective study, cohorts were assigned on the basis of participant-reported clinical history obtained from a screening survey and a study questionnaire. Each participant in the prospective study had whole blood, serum and a nasopharyngeal or oropharyngeal swab collected by mobile phlebotomists. Prospective study participants could optionally give additional blood draws and questionnaires over an approximately two-month period. Blood samples from the prospective study were shipped frozen or at room temperature prior to DNA extraction. The TCR originated in a woman aged 45-59 years with acute COVID-19. Sequencing was done on a sample of PBMCs or T cells enriched from blood (not recorded which).

Here is the DNA: TGTGCCAGTAGTATAGTGTTCCAGGGTTCCAATCAGCCCCAGCATTTT. This gives the protein CASSIVFQGSNQPQHF. This receptor chain uses TRBV19 and TRBJ1-5; TRBD1 could be the D gene, as 5 bases match. The CDR3 spans 16 residues, from the cysteine through the phenylalanine. The read is trimmed to its CDR3 DNA, 48 bases read in frame from base 1. Deletion took 1 base off V and 3 bases off J, with a span of 13 bases between the germline ends. In the germline V gene (reference sequence), CDR1 corresponds to LNHDA and CDR2 to SQIVND.